This T cell receptor (beta chain) appears in the sequencing data of a study of regulatory T cells in long-lasting Graves disease (dated by TCRdb to the early 2020s). Broadly, across the study: Antithyroid drugs had been taken for less than 3 months by newly diagnosed Graves' disease patients. Peripheral blood TCR sequencing and RNA sequencing compared persistent Graves' disease patients with newly diagnosed Graves' disease patients. A total of roughly 35 samples underwent TCR sequencing: about 13 from persistent and some 20 from newly diagnosed Graves' disease patients. The study was conducted in China and was registered as a clinical trial.

The research as a whole found: Because the primary lesion, thyroid tissue, could not be accessed, the study looked at peripheral blood alone. Only the TCR beta chain was sequenced and analyzed. Persistent disease showed preferential use of TRBV28, TRBJ1-2 and TRBJ2-5, whereas newly diagnosed disease favored TRBV20-1 and TRBJ2-1. Compared with newly diagnosed patients, persistent Graves' disease patients had lower TCR Shannon entropy and fewer highly expanded clones, which suggests clonal expansion. As a limitation, the authors acknowledged that the small sample size may reduce accuracy. More public clonotypes were shared among persistent patients (roughly 3,000) than among newly diagnosed patients (966).

This clonotype was detected a few times. The antigen it recognizes is unknown. No base qualities exist here, and no much larger clone lies one base off it. The library was prepared using multiplex PCR. Sequenced on an Illumina HiSeq 4000. TCR beta libraries were built with iRepertoire HTBI primers and Arm-PCR amplification of CDR3 regions. PCR products were gel purified before sequencing. Turning to the authors' computational methods: Across samples, 60 to 80 TRBV and 13 to 15 TRBJ segments were identified and used for gene usage analysis of CDR3 amino acid clonotypes. Filtered high-quality paired reads were merged into contigs using COPE and FqMerger. Contigs were aligned with BLAST to IMGT TRBV, TRBD and TRBJ reference genes, and CDR3 was defined per IMGT. Highly expanded clones were defined as clonotypes with a frequency above 0.1%. Shannon entropy served as the measure of repertoire diversity, while the Gini coefficient captured V-J evenness. Clonotypes shared by more than one individual were considered public. TCRdb reprocessed the public reads (quality trimming at Q25 with fastp, clone calling with MiXCR) and kept in-frame beta chains. Merged by CDR3 protein, the rows form single entries marked with the most common genes and DNA. These V and J calls derive from TCRdb rather than the authors' analysis. For this sample there are 370,000 or so distinct CDR3 sequences; 15% to 20% appear just once. 20% of the sample is taken by the ten largest.

At the junction V is shortened by 2 bases and J by 10 bases, with 9 bases in between. Sequences LNHDA (CDR1) and SQIVND (CDR2) are obtained from the germline V gene (reference sequence). Spanning cysteine to phenylalanine, the CDR3 consists of 12 amino acids. The kept DNA is CDR3 alone, 36 bases in frame from the first base. The sample's time point, from its label and the paper: newly diagnosed GD, antithyroid drugs for less than 3 months. RNA was extracted from PBMCs in TRIzol for both TCR sequencing and RNA sequencing. The diagnosis of Graves' disease was made according to American Thyroid Association guidelines. Patients were recruited from an endocrinology department in Xi'an, China. Each patient gave approximately 10 milliliters of peripheral blood, collected in an EDTA anticoagulant tube. Ficoll Paque Plus density gradient separation was used to isolate PBMCs, and no additional T cell sorting was done. An Agilent 2100 Bioanalyzer and agarose gel were used to check RNA quality, and a NanoDrop 2000 was used to measure RNA concentration.

The data also belong to a second study, concerning T cells in Graves' hyperthyroidism and ophthalmopathy. Drawing on the second study: Graves' hyperthyroidism was defined as stable when no progression to ophthalmopathy occurred over 18 months of follow-up. Hyperthyroidism patients were newly diagnosed, had a disease duration of under 2 months, and were aged 18 to 65 years. Any patient with an uncontrolled infection, another autoimmune disease, pregnancy or lactation was excluded. Diagnoses were based on clinical symptoms, serum thyroxine and TRAb, thyroid ultrasound and orbital computed tomography. A first-round RT-PCR of the TCR CDR3 used the HTBI primer set with the Qiagen OneStep RT-PCR kit. Most expanded thyroid clonotypes (frequency above 0.001) were also detected in blood, suggesting blood repertoires may reflect thyroid immune responses. Ophthalmopathy was separated from stable hyperthyroidism by a 13 V-J signature model, with over 85% sensitivity and around 81% specificity obtained in cross-validation and 80%/75% obtained in testing. During validation, the model predicted progression to ophthalmopathy a median of approximately six months ahead of onset, with approximately 70% sensitivity and about 75% specificity. To identify TCR V-J signatures that set the groups apart, the researchers used a discovery cohort of more than 95 patients, made up of 40 to 45 with Graves' ophthalmopathy and some 58 with stable Graves' hyperthyroidism. Prospective prediction of ophthalmopathy was tested in an independent validation cohort consisting of 18 to 20 hyperthyroidism patients and 15 to 17 patients who later progressed to ophthalmopathy. The 100 or so discovery patients were randomly split 7:3 into training and test sets. In addition, the study compared T-cell repertoires in thyroid tissue and in blood from several Graves' hyperthyroidism patients. After sampling, hyperthyroidism patients received methimazole starting at 30 mg daily, and ophthalmopathy patients received high-dose intravenous methylprednisolone. A second multiplex PCR round built the libraries, followed by size selection and purification. Sequencing of the libraries was done on an Illumina HiSeq2000 using paired-end 100 bp reads. SOAPnuke was used to process the raw data, with reads discarded if the reads contained adapters or uncalled bases, had a mean Phred below 15, or lacked an exact constant-primer or identifier match. High-quality paired reads were merged with COPE v1.2.5, and unique nucleotide sequences were defined as clonotypes. MiTCR v1.1 was used to align the clonotypes against IMGT TRBV, TRBD and TRBJ reference segments. Analysis was restricted to V-J combinations with a frequency above 0.0001, which covered about 99% of repertoires. A TCS score was defined as the ratio between F50 (clonal expansion) and ExV (chaos), using BLOSUM62-based TCRdist between CDR3 peptides within each V-J. Welch's t-statistics and random forest reduced around 510 V-J features to 13, which were used in a naive Bayes classifier (R e1071). No statistical method was used to fix the sample size in advance, and group allocation was not hidden from the investigators. According to the paper, TCR Vbeta CDR3 sequencing was carried out on about 140 peripheral blood samples, which came from around 43 ophthalmopathy, about 75 hyperthyroidism and roughly 17 progressor patients.

The sequence joins TRBV19 to TRBJ2-1, with the D gene not confidently named. The sequencing used peripheral blood mononuclear cells (PBMCs), collected at new diagnosis, from a patient treated with antithyroid drugs. This receptor was taken from a woman younger than 35 with Graves disease. Donor details come from another sample of the same person, matched by shared clones. This receptor carries the CDR3 CASSIPGYEQFF. The nucleotide sequence is given as TGTGCCAGTAGTATACCGGGTTACGAGCAGTTCTTC.